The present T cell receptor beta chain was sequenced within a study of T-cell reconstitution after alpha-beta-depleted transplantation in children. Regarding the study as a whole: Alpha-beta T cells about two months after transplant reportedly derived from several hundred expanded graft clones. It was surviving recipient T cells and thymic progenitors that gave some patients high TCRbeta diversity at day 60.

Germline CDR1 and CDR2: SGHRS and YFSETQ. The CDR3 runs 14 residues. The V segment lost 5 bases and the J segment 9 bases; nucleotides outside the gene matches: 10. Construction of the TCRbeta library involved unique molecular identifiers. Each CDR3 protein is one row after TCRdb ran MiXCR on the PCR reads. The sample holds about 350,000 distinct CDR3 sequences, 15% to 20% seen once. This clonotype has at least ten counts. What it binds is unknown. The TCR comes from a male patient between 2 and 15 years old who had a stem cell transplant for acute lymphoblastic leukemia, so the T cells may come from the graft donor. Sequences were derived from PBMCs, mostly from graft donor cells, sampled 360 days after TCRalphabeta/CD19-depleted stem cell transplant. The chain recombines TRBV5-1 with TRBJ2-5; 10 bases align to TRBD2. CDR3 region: CASRGLAGEGPQYF. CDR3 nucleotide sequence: TGCGCCAGCAGGGGGCTAGCGGGAGAAGGGCCCCAGTACTTC.